One T cell receptor beta chain is described in this entry. TCRdb's table, derived via immunoSEQ multiplex PCR, lists solely in-frame clones and lacks some. The profile shows around 700,000 clones, 85% to 90% of them singletons. This entry comes from a study of blood T cell repertoires in COVID-19. The germline gives CDR1 LNHDA, CDR2 SQIVND (reference sequence). This CDR3 contains 14 residues. Unmatched junction bases numbered 4, after V lost 3 bases and J lost 7 bases. The specimen sequenced was peripheral blood. This chain uses TRBV19 with TRBJ2-2; the match to TRBD1 covers 8 bases. The sequence derives from a woman aged 18-30 years with acute or convalescent COVID-19. CDR3 sequence: CASSIGQGGGELFF. CDR3 in DNA: TGTGCCAGTAGTATCGGACAGGGAGGCGGGGAGCTGTTTTTT.